The 17 T cell receptor beta chains below come from one sample, sequenced in a study of blood T cell repertoires in COVID-19. Profiling relied on immunoSEQ multiplex PCR, and the TCRdb table lists in-frame clones only, not all of them. The sample contains around 190,000 clones, 85% to 90% of which appear only once. The sample consisted of PBMCs or T cells enriched from blood (not recorded which). Receptors originate from a woman between 40 and 50 years old in a cohort exposed to, infected with or recovered from COVID-19 (not recorded which).

This clone occurred once. This chain connects TRBV13 to TRBJ2-7, with TRBD2 matching 8 bases. Germline V gene sequence: CDR1 PRHDT, CDR2 FYEKMQ (reference sequence). Germline trimming cut 6 bases from V and 3 bases from J; bases unmatched to any gene: 16. The CDR3 length is 17 residues. CDR3 coding DNA: TGTGCCAGCAGTACCCCTCCCCGTGGGACTAGGGGCTACGAGCAGTACTTC. It codes for CASSTPPRGTRGYEQYF. Full variable domain (remainder filled in from reference TRBV13 and TRBJ2-7): AAGVIQSPRHLIKEKRETATLKCYPIPRHDTVYWYQQGPGQDPQFLISFYEKMQSDKGSIPDRFSAQQFSDYHSELNMSSLELGDSALYFCASSTPPRGTRGYEQYFGPGTRLTVT.

The rearrangement uses TRBV11-2 and TRBJ2-7; 7 bases are shared with TRBD1. With 0 bases clipped from V and 1 base from J, the junction kept 9 bases outside the gene matches. CDR1 and CDR2 (germline): SGHAT, FQNNGV. The CDR3 is 17 amino acids. The CDR3 DNA is TGTGCCAGCAGCTTAGATCAGGGCAGGGGGTTATCCTACGAGCAGTACTTC. Translated, it gives CASSLDQGRGLSYEQYF.

V is TRBV7-4 and J is TRBJ1-3; D unclear. Germline V gives CDR1 SGHVT, CDR2 SQSDAQ. V was trimmed by 2 bases and J by 7 bases, leaving 6 bases between them. The CDR3 has 12 residues. The CDR3 protein is CASSLCRNTIYF. The CDR3 region has the DNA TGTGCCAGCAGCTTATGCAGGAACACCATATATTTT.

The chain has TRBV9 and TRBJ2-3, with 8 bases matching TRBD2. The CDR3 has 14 residues. The junction had 4 bases not matched to a gene; V was cut back by 4 bases and J by 3 bases. Germline V gene lookup returns CDR1 SGDLS and CDR2 YYNGEE. This chain's CDR3 is CASSPGGGTDTQYF. DNA of the CDR3: TGTGCCAGCAGCCCCGGGGGGGGGACAGATACGCAGTATTTT.

This rearrangement joins TRBV6-5 to TRBJ2-3, with D tentatively TRBD1 (6 bases). The germline V gene encodes CDR1 MNHEY and CDR2 SVGAGI. Trimming cost V 2 bases and J 3 bases, with 12 bases left between them. CDR3 size: 15 residues. The CDR3 loop reads CASSYGPGETDTQYF. CDR3 coding DNA: TGTGCCAGCAGTTACGGGCCAGGGGAGACAGATACGCAGTATTTT.

The CDR3 protein is CASSPPGLAGVAYEQYF. For the CDR3, the DNA is TGTGCCAGCAGCCCACCGGGACTAGCGGGGGTAGCCTACGAGCAGTACTTC. The J gene is TRBJ2-7, the V gene TRBV4-2, with TRBD2 matching over 14 bases. There are 17 residues in the CDR3. With V trimmed by 4 bases and J by 2 bases, 7 bases remained unmatched. Germline lookup yields CDR1 LGHNA and CDR2 YNFKEQ.

The chain couples TRBV11-2 to TRBJ2-2, with D possibly matching TRBD1 (6 bases). The V gene lost 5 bases and the J gene lost 6 bases, with 10 bases spanning the gap. Germline V CDR1 and CDR2: SGHAT, FQNNGV. The CDR3 contains 13 residues. The CDR3: CASSPGTPGELFF. The DNA of the CDR3 is TGTGCCAGCAGCCCGGGGACACCCGGGGAGCTGTTTTTT.

This clone was recorded a few times. V and J are TRBV7-6 and TRBJ1-5, with D unclear. The CDR3 has 15 residues. Per germline, CDR1 SGHVS and CDR2 FNYEAQ. V shed 1 base and J shed 1 base, with 8 bases lying between them. This CDR3 is CASSLGAGSNQPQHF. The CDR3 DNA reads TGTGCCAGCAGCTTAGGGGCGGGGAGCAATCAGCCCCAGCATTTT.

The V call is TRBV10-2, the J call TRBJ2-1, with 12 bases identical to TRBD2. The germline V gene encodes CDR1 WSHSY and CDR2 SAAADI. Trimming removed 4 bases from V and 2 bases from J; junction bases left unmatched: 3. The CDR3 is 16 residues long. The DNA for the CDR3 is TGCGCCAGCAGTGGTTGGACTAGCGGGACCTACAATGAGCAGTTCTTC. It translates to CASSGWTSGTYNEQFF.

The rearrangement links TRBV14 to TRBJ1-2; 7 nucleotides align to TRBD1. V trimming: 4 bases; J trimming: 8 bases; junction bases outside the gene matches: 10. The V gene's germline CDR1 is SGHDN and CDR2 FVKESK. The CDR3 loop spans 14 amino acids. This CDR3 reads CASSLLDRTGGYTF. The DNA for the CDR3 is TGTGCCAGCAGCCTACTGGACAGGACGGGAGGCTACACCTTC.

This clone was detected only a few times. CDR3 nucleotide sequence: TGTGCCAGCAGCTTAGAGGACATCATCAATTCACCCCTCCACTTT. This gives the protein CASSLEDIINSPLHF. The chain links TRBV7-6 to TRBJ1-6, with a weak D call TRBD1 (5 bases). Per germline, CDR1 SGHVS and CDR2 FNYEAQ. CDR3 length: 15 amino acids. V was shortened by 1 base and J by 7 bases, with 11 bases between the two germline ends.

V and J are TRBV2 and TRBJ2-3, with D possibly TRBD2 on 7 matching bases. The CDR3 runs to 15 residues. V lost 4 bases and J 4 bases, leaving 15 bases between the germline ends. Germline V gene lookup returns CDR1 SNHLY and CDR2 FYNNEI. The CDR3 region has the DNA TGTGCCAGCAGTGTTACGGGGGGCGAGGCAGATACGCAGTATTTT. Residues: CASSVTGGEADTQYF.

This clone was picked up one time. The chain links TRBV6-5 to TRBJ1-1, with D possibly TRBD1 on 6 matching bases. CDR1 MNHEY and CDR2 SVGAGI come from the germline V gene. V shed 2 bases and J shed 8 bases, with 6 bases lying between them. This CDR3 is built from 11 residues. This CDR3 is CASSYGQEAFF. The CDR3 nucleotides are TGTGCCAGCAGTTACGGACAGGAAGCTTTCTTT.

The chain employs TRBV11-2 and TRBJ2-7; a weak D match, TRBD2 (6 bases). The germline V and J ends were trimmed by 4 bases and 2 bases, with 15 bases remaining between them. The CDR3 spans 15 residues. The V gene's germline CDR1 is SGHAT and CDR2 FQNNGV. DNA of the CDR3: TGTGCCAGCAGCTCCGGGACTCGCGAACCCTACGAGCAGTACTTC. Protein product: CASSSGTREPYEQYF.

This chain joins TRBV7-9 and TRBJ1-1; 8 bases line up with TRBD1. The germline V gene encodes CDR1 SEHNR and CDR2 FQNEAQ (reference sequence). CDR3 length: 15 residues. V lost 5 bases to trimming and J lost 0 bases; unmatched junction nucleotides: 5. CDR3 coding DNA: TGTGCCAGCAGCGCCCGGGACAGGTTGAACACTGAAGCTTTCTTT. Its protein is CASSARDRLNTEAFF.

The rearrangement uses TRBV10-3 and TRBJ1-1; D not certain. V lost 4 bases, J lost 4 bases, and 10 bases lay in between. This CDR3 has 13 residues. CDR1 ENHRY and CDR2 SYGVKD come from the germline V gene. The CDR3 here is CAISVVDSTEAFF. The CDR3, as DNA: TGTGCCATCAGTGTTGTAGATTCCACTGAAGCTTTCTTT.

This clone was counted only a few times. The chain uses TRBV19 and TRBJ2-1, with TRBD2 as a possible D gene (6 bases). V was clipped by 0 bases and J by 1 base, with 7 bases between them. The CDR3 runs 15 residues. Germline V lookup: CDR1 LNHDA, CDR2 SQIVND (reference sequence). The CDR3 DNA is TGTGCCAGTAGTATAGATCGGGGGTCCTACAATGAGCAGTTCTTC. Translation gives CASSIDRGSYNEQFF.